Reported below is one TCR beta chain. This sample stems from a study of T cell changes during pregnancy in multiple sclerosis. TCRdb's copy holds only in-frame clones and misses some; the assay was immunoSEQ multiplex PCR. The table shows roughly 12,000 clones, with around four fifths occurring only once. Germline V gives CDR1 MNHEY, CDR2 SVGAGI. This CDR3 contains 15 residues. Between the trimmed V and J ends, which lost 0 bases and 2 bases, there was a span of 9 bases. The sample here was CD8+ T cells from peripheral blood mononuclear cells, taken after pregnancy. This clonotype was sampled from a female donor in good health, enrolled as a control in a pregnancy study. The rearrangement joins TRBV6-5 to TRBJ2-3; D not certain. The CDR3 loop is CASSYSIGTTDTQYF. CDR3 DNA: TGTGCCAGCAGTTACTCGATTGGCACCACAGATACGCAGTATTTT.